The TCR beta chain under discussion was sequenced for a study of siplizumab effects on memory and regulatory T cells. As for this clone: Its target is unknown.

Germline CDR1 SGHRS, CDR2 YFSETQ. Trimming took 0 bases from V and 3 from J, leaving 10 bases between them. CDR3 length: 15 residues. Assays were performed on about 10^5 TCR templates per sample. Data came from immunoSEQ multiplex PCR; TCRdb stores just in-frame clones and leaves some out. Among some 100,000 clones listed, just under 95% were seen once. Study observations and caveats: Naive T cells were seen as more diverse than memory cells and as major alloresponse contributors. Sequences below about 10^-5 frequency were poorly captured. As a result, only a minor fraction of alloreactive clones mapped to unstimulated subsets. Versus over 25% in controls, the mappable alloreactive CD4+ clones averaged 68.8% Treg-derived with siplizumab.

The sequenced sample was non-Treg CD4+ T cells sorted from blood. This chain joins TRBV5-1 and TRBJ1-5; maybe TRBD1 (5 bases). This TCR was recovered from a human donor in good health. As DNA, the CDR3 is TGCGCCAGCAGCTTGGAGGGGCAGGACAATCAGCCCCAGCATTTT. Protein sequence: CASSLEGQDNQPQHF.